The TCR beta chain under discussion was sequenced for a study of Tregs in tolerant kidney transplant recipients. TCRdb keeps only in-frame clones here, not all; method: immunoSEQ multiplex PCR. The table has more than 90,000 clones, roughly 93% seen once. The V gene end was trimmed by 7 bases and the J gene end by 5 bases; junction bases not matched to a gene: 11. The CDR3 has 15 amino acids. CDR1 ENHRY and CDR2 SYGVKD come from the germline V gene. Study findings and constraints: Antigen-driven expansion was suggested because donor-specific Tregs expanded more than all Tregs in tolerant patients. Findings come from small patient numbers and require larger validation. This study did not directly address biological reproducibility.

Points on this clone: Its antigen is unidentified.

Recipients received nonmyeloablative bone marrow transplants from related graft donors, with transient mixed chimerism. CD4+CD25+CD127- Tregs, CD4+CD25- non-Tregs, CD4 and CD8 cells were sorted. The genes are TRBV10-3 and TRBJ2-1; 7 bases match TRBD1. Here the sequenced sample was CD4+ T cells from blood (PBMCs), taken 12 months after the transplant. This clonotype was sampled from a human patient who received a combined kidney and bone marrow transplant. The T cells may come from the graft donor. The CDR3 protein is CAIKNPRQGHNEQFF. The CDR3 region has the DNA TGTGCCATCAAGAACCCCAGACAGGGACACAATGAGCAGTTCTTC.